The 18 T cell receptor beta chains reported below all come from one sample, sequenced in a study of early T cells in non-severe SARS-CoV-2 infection. TCRdb re-analysed the 5' RACE reads in MiXCR, keeping a single row per CDR3 protein. The table lists fewer than 110,000 distinct CDR3 sequences, around 10% of them singletons. The sequencing sample was made of whole blood. The receptors stem from an adult who was a healthcare worker with PCR-confirmed SARS-CoV-2 infection or an uninfected control (not recorded which).

This clonotype was seen a handful of times. This chain links TRBV6-5 with TRBJ2-7, with D possibly being TRBD2 (6 bases). The CDR3 extends over 15 amino acids. Germline-derived CDR1 and CDR2 are MNHEY and SVGAGI. Trimming pared 2 bases from V and 0 bases from J, leaving 11 bases between. This chain's CDR3 is CASSYGSGSSYEQYF. CDR3 bases: TGTGCCAGCAGTTACGGTTCCGGGAGCTCCTACGAGCAGTACTTC.

This clonotype was seen repeatedly, ten times or more. The chain has TRBV18 and TRBJ1-5; D is undetermined. The CDR3 runs to 14 residues. CDR1 is KGHSH, CDR2 LQKENI, per germline. V lost 6 bases and J lost 0, with 9 bases in between. Here the CDR3 DNA reads TGTGCCAGCTCTCTACACGGTAGCAATCAGCCCCAGCATTTT. Translation gives CASSLHGSNQPQHF.

Regarding this clonotype: The junction and the germline gene differ at one end; a read error may be behind it. The CDR3 region has the DNA TGTGCCACCAGCAGAGAGGAGCGGGAGAACCTCCGGAGTAATGAGCAGTCCTTC. Its protein is CATSREERENLRSNEQSF. V is TRBV15 and J is TRBJ2-1; TRBD2 matches at 8 bases. From germline, CDR1 is LNHNV and CDR2 YYDKDF (reference sequence). There are 18 residues in the CDR3.

This clonotype was seen at least ten times. The rearrangement links TRBV7-2 to TRBJ1-3; D is unclear. Trimming took 2 bases from V and 2 from J, leaving 10 bases between them. CDR1 and CDR2 from the germline V gene are SGHTA and FQGNSA. The CDR3 loop spans 15 amino acids. The CDR3 DNA sequence: TGTGCCAGCAGCTTAAGGGATATGGCTGGAAACACCATATATTTT. Translation gives CASSLRDMAGNTIYF.

The chain recombines TRBV28 with TRBJ2-5; D possibly corresponds to TRBD1 (5 bases). V was shortened by 1 base and J by 2 bases, with 11 bases between the two germline ends. The CDR3 spans 15 residues. Germline-derived CDR1 and CDR2 are MDHEN and SYDVKM. The CDR3 loop reads CASSLSGHSQETQYF. The CDR3 DNA reads TGTGCCAGCAGTTTATCCGGACACTCACAAGAGACCCAGTACTTC.

The genes are TRBV7-6 and TRBJ1-1, with TRBD1 matching 9 bases. V shed 4 bases, J shed 9 bases, and the junction held 9 bases outside the gene matches. The CDR3 sequence is 14 residues long. Germline values: CDR1 SGHVS, CDR2 FNYEAQ. In nucleotides, the CDR3 is TGTGCCAGCAGCTCCCGGGACAGGGAGGCCCAAGCTTTCTTT. Amino acids: CASSSRDREAQAFF.

With respect to this clonotype: Since a much larger clone is just one base distant, this may be a read error. V gene TRBV7-9 combines with J gene TRBJ1-4; D gene uncertain. V dropped 5 bases and J dropped 6 bases, with 7 bases sitting between them. CDR3 length: 12 amino acids. Per germline, CDR1 SEHNR and CDR2 FQNEAQ (reference sequence). DNA for the CDR3: TGTGCCAGCAGCCCCCAGCATGAAAAACTGTTTTTT. It codes for CASSPQHEKLFF.

This chain links TRBV11-3 with TRBJ2-1, with D possibly being TRBD2 (5 bases). With 5 bases removed from V and 0 bases from J, the gap between germline ends came to 11 bases. CDR1 and CDR2 (germline): SGHNT, YENEEA. The length of the CDR3 is 15 residues. In DNA, the CDR3 is TGTGCCAGCAGCCCCCGAGGGAGCTCCTACAATGAGCAGTTCTTC. Translated, it gives CASSPRGSSYNEQFF. Variable domain in full (rest from reference TRBV11-3 and TRBJ2-1): EAGVVQSPRYKIIEKKQPVAFWCNPISGHNTLYWYLQNLGQGPELLIRYENEEAVDDSQLPKDRFSAERLKGVDSTLKIQPAELGDSAVYLCASSPRGSSYNEQFFGPGTRLTVL.

The sample holds many counts of this clonotype. The J gene is TRBJ2-7, the V gene TRBV20-1, with D unclear. Per the germline V gene, CDR1 is DFQATT and CDR2 is SNEGSKA (reference sequence). The V end was cut by 2 bases, the J end by 0 bases, with 8 bases between. The CDR3 sequence is 13 residues long. CDR3 amino acids: CSARPLSSYEQYF. CDR3 bases: TGCAGTGCTAGACCGCTATCCTCCTACGAGCAGTACTTC.

In its sample, this clonotype was seen a few times. CDR3 region: CASSLVGWNNEQFF. CDR3 DNA: TGTGCCAGCAGCTTAGTGGGTTGGAACAATGAGCAGTTCTTC. The J gene is TRBJ2-1, the V gene TRBV7-2; D call uncertain. The CDR3 is made up of 14 amino acids. V shed 1 base and J shed 5 bases, with 9 bases lying between them. The germline gives CDR1 SGHTA, CDR2 FQGNSA.

This clonotype has just a few counts. The genes are TRBV7-9 and TRBJ2-7; TRBD1 aligns across 7 bases. This CDR3 has 15 amino acids. CDR1 and CDR2 (germline): SEHNR, FQNEAQ (reference sequence). The J segment lost 3 bases and the V segment lost 5 bases, leaving 10 bases of the junction unmatched. This chain's CDR3 is CASSHQRQGLYEQYF. The CDR3 DNA reads TGTGCCAGCAGCCACCAAAGACAGGGCCTCTACGAGCAGTACTTC.

The V call is TRBV30, the J call TRBJ1-2; D gene uncertain. V was pared by 0 bases and J by 4 bases, with 9 bases between. There are 13 residues in the CDR3. Germline CDR1 is GTSNPN and CDR2 is SVGIG (reference sequence). The CDR3 reads CAWSVHGSYGYTF. The DNA of the CDR3 is TGTGCCTGGAGTGTACATGGTTCCTATGGCTACACCTTC. Full variable domain (missing parts from reference TRBV30 and TRBJ1-2): SQTIHQWPATLVQPVGSPLSLECTVEGTSNPNLYWYRQAAGRGLQLLFYSVGIGQISSEVPQNLSASRPQDRQFILSSKKLLLSDSGFYLCAWSVHGSYGYTFGSGTRLTVV.

Only a few counts were recorded for this clonotype. This sequence joins TRBV7-2 and TRBJ1-4; D is undetermined. From germline, CDR1 is SGHTA and CDR2 FQGNSA. The V end was cut by 2 bases, the J end by 7 bases, with 17 bases between. The CDR3 consists of 16 residues. The CDR3 sequence: CASSLSILAVGEKLFF. Here the CDR3 DNA reads TGTGCCAGCAGCTTATCAATCCTGGCAGTGGGTGAAAAACTGTTTTTT.

In this sample, this clonotype turned up a few times. The chain employs TRBV4-3 and TRBJ2-1; perhaps D is TRBD1 or TRBD2 (5 bases each). The CDR3 loop spans 15 amino acids. Trimming removed 4 bases at V and 6 bases at J, with 16 bases between. Germline V lookup: CDR1 LGHNA, CDR2 YSLEER. As DNA, the CDR3 is TGCGCCAGCAGCCGAGGGACCACGACCCCCAATGAGCAGTTCTTC. Amino acids: CASSRGTTTPNEQFF.

This chain connects TRBV20-1 to TRBJ2-1; 9 nucleotides agree with TRBD2. V was pared by 3 bases and J by 8 bases, with 11 bases of the junction left unmatched. Germline-derived CDR1 and CDR2 are DFQATT and SNEGSKA (reference sequence). The CDR3 runs 15 residues. The CDR3 here is CSASVGAGGSDEQFF. CDR3 in DNA: TGCAGTGCTAGTGTTGGAGCGGGAGGATCGGATGAGCAGTTCTTC.

This clonotype has ten or more counts. The gene calls are TRBV28 and TRBJ2-7, with 7 bases matching TRBD2. Germline values: CDR1 MDHEN, CDR2 SYDVKM. Trimming cost V 3 bases and J 4 bases; bases outside gene matches: 12. The length of the CDR3 is 16 residues. The chain's CDR3 is CASSFHREAGRYEQYF. CDR3 DNA: TGTGCCAGCAGTTTTCATCGGGAGGCAGGGCGGTACGAGCAGTACTTC.

This clonotype was recorded a few times. The genes are TRBV5-6 and TRBJ2-7; D not certain. The V gene's germline CDR1 is SGHDT and CDR2 YYEEEE. CDR3 length equals 14 residues. V dropped 5 bases and J dropped 3 bases, with 15 bases sitting between them. The CDR3 nucleotides read TGTGCCAGCAGTTATAACGACCTGGACTACGAGCAGTACTTC. Protein: CASSYNDLDYEQYF. Combining the CDR3 with reference TRBV5-6 and TRBJ2-7 gives the whole variable domain DAGVTQSPTHLIKTRGQQVTLRCSPKSGHDTVSWYQQALGQGPQFIFQYYEEEERQRGNFPDRFSGHQFPNYSSELNVNALLLGDSALYLCASSYNDLDYEQYFGPGTRLTVT.

A few counts support this clonotype. The chain is built from TRBV19 and TRBJ2-4; 9 bases match TRBD1. Germline assignment: CDR1 LNHDA and CDR2 SQIVND (reference sequence). This CDR3 comprises 13 residues. J was trimmed by 16 bases and V by 9 bases; bases with no gene match: 16. The CDR3 coding sequence is TGTGCCAGCTTCGCCCGACAGGGGGGTGGCTTTTACTTC. This translates into CASFARQGGGFYF.